This T cell receptor (beta chain) came from a study of blood T cell repertoires in COVID-19. The wider study: T cells, B-cell-depleted T cells, or PBMCs supplied cDNA or gDNA.

The ends were cut back, 2 bases at V and 0 bases at J, with 12 bases in the middle. Germline V gives CDR1 LGHDT, CDR2 YNNKEL (reference sequence). The CDR3 runs to 16 residues. The assay was immunoSEQ multiplex PCR, and TCRdb's table has in-frame clones only and misses some. This sample has 50,000 to 65,000 clones, with about four fifths found just once. This clone occurred a few times. This receptor was identified in a human donor in a cohort sampled during active COVID-19. V is TRBV3-1 (or the pseudogene TRBV3-2) and J is TRBJ2-3; D unresolved. Sequenced sample: peripheral blood. As DNA, the CDR3 is TGTGCCAGCAGCCAAATGGCGGCCACAAGCACAGATACGCAGTATTTT. As protein: CASSQMAATSTDTQYF.